Listed below are T cell receptor beta chains from one sample, sequenced in a study of T cell responses to AZD1222 COVID-19 vaccine. Repertoires were generated with immunoSEQ multiplex PCR, while TCRdb's copy carries only in-frame clones and drops some. The sample includes 99,000 or so clones, roughly 82% of them seen just once. The starting material was peripheral blood, obtained on day 0 of AZD1222 vaccination. The receptors were sampled from an adult in good health. Both conserved end residues are part of each CDR3. D genes are given only for firm matches. Expanded clones are given a class, and other clones once, few, many or no size at all.

J gene: TRBJ2-1; clone size: -; D gene: TRBD1; V gene: TRBV4-3; CDR3 protein: CASSQGALTGRSREQFF; CDR3 DNA: TGCGCCAGCAGCCAAGGGGCACTGACAGGGAGAAGCCGTGAGCAGTTCTTC
J gene: TRBJ2-6; clone size: -; D gene: -; V gene: TRBV11-2; CDR3 protein: CASSLRSIGSGANVLTF; CDR3 DNA: TGTGCCAGCAGCTTAAGAAGTATAGGCTCTGGGGCCAACGTCCTGACTTTC
J gene: TRBJ1-1; clone size: -; D gene: -; V gene: TRBV3-1/TRBV3-2; CDR3 protein: CASSRLDTQDTEAFF; CDR3 DNA: TGTGCCAGCAGCCGCCTAGACACACAGGACACTGAAGCTTTCTTT
J gene: TRBJ1-2; clone size: -; D gene: -; V gene: TRBV27; CDR3 protein: CASSSQGGLYGYTF; CDR3 DNA: TGTGCCAGCAGTTCGCAGGGCGGCCTCTATGGCTACACCTTC
J gene: TRBJ2-6; clone size: -; D gene: TRBD1; V gene: TRBV4-2; CDR3 protein: CASSQGAGGSSGANVLTF; CDR3 DNA: TGTGCCAGCAGCCAAGGGGCAGGGGGCAGCTCTGGGGCCAACGTCCTGACTTTC
J gene: TRBJ1-2; clone size: -; D gene: TRBD1; V gene: TRBV3-1/TRBV3-2; CDR3 protein: CASSPGQGVNYGYTF; CDR3 DNA: TGTGCCAGCAGCCCAGGGCAGGGGGTGAACTATGGCTACACCTTC
J gene: TRBJ2-1; clone size: once; D gene: -; V gene: TRBV19; CDR3 protein: CASSLSSKLGNEQFF; CDR3 DNA: TGTGCCAGTAGTTTATCTAGCAAACTCGGGAATGAGCAGTTCTTC
J gene: TRBJ2-3; clone size: -; D gene: TRBD2; V gene: TRBV7-2; CDR3 protein: CASSLLAGVTDTQYF; CDR3 DNA: TGTGCCAGCAGCTTACTAGCGGGGGTCACAGATACGCAGTATTTT
J gene: TRBJ1-1; clone size: once; D gene: TRBD1; V gene: TRBV4-1; CDR3 protein: CASSQEFFFRGLNTEAFF; CDR3 DNA: TGCGCCAGCAGCCAAGAGTTTTTCTTCAGGGGGCTGAACACTGAAGCTTTCTTT
J gene: TRBJ2-5; clone size: -; D gene: -; V gene: TRBV11-1; CDR3 protein: CASSPHFRQETQYF; CDR3 DNA: TGTGCCAGCAGCCCCCACTTTAGGCAAGAGACCCAGTACTTC
J gene: TRBJ1-6; clone size: -; D gene: -; V gene: TRBV19; CDR3 protein: CASSFLQGLGSPLHF; CDR3 DNA: TGTGCCAGTAGTTTTCTCCAAGGGCTAGGCTCACCCCTCCACTTT
J gene: TRBJ1-2; clone size: -; D gene: -; V gene: TRBV27; CDR3 protein: CASSGHGQYFYGYTF; CDR3 DNA: TGTGCCAGCAGTGGCCACGGACAGTATTTCTATGGCTACACCTTC
J gene: TRBJ2-1; clone size: -; D gene: -; V gene: TRBV18; CDR3 protein: CASSPGRLQGYYNEQFF; CDR3 DNA: TGTGCCAGCTCACCAGGCCGCCTACAGGGCTACTACAATGAGCAGTTCTTC
J gene: TRBJ1-5; clone size: -; D gene: -; V gene: TRBV3-1/TRBV3-2; CDR3 protein: CASSQDVGQPQHF; CDR3 DNA: TGTGCCAGCAGCCAAGATGTCGGTCAGCCCCAGCATTTT
J gene: TRBJ2-5; clone size: -; D gene: TRBD2; V gene: TRBV7-2; CDR3 protein: CASSLVGSGLYQETQYF; CDR3 DNA: TGTGCCAGCAGCTTAGTAGGTAGCGGGCTGTACCAAGAGACCCAGTACTTC
J gene: TRBJ1-5; clone size: -; D gene: TRBD1; V gene: TRBV6-5; CDR3 protein: CASSYGTGGNQPQHF; CDR3 DNA: TGTGCCAGCAGTTACGGGACAGGGGGCAATCAGCCCCAGCATTTT
J gene: TRBJ2-1; clone size: few; D gene: TRBD2; V gene: TRBV7-2; CDR3 protein: CASSLDPAGGYNEQFF; CDR3 DNA: TGTGCCAGCAGCTTAGATCCAGCGGGGGGCTACAATGAGCAGTTCTTC
J gene: TRBJ1-4; clone size: -; D gene: -; V gene: TRBV5-5; CDR3 protein: CASSATPGVGTNEKLFF; CDR3 DNA: TGTGCCAGCAGCGCTACTCCGGGGGTCGGGACTAATGAAAAACTGTTTTTT
J gene: TRBJ1-2; clone size: -; D gene: TRBD1; V gene: TRBV28; CDR3 protein: CASSLSWTGYGYTF; CDR3 DNA: TGTGCCAGCAGTTTAAGCTGGACAGGCTATGGCTACACCTTC
J gene: TRBJ1-3; clone size: -; D gene: -; V gene: TRBV15; CDR3 protein: CATSRPGPPSSGNTIYF; CDR3 DNA: TGTGCCACCAGCAGGCCGGGACCGCCGAGCTCTGGAAACACCATATATTTT
J gene: TRBJ1-5; clone size: -; D gene: TRBD1; V gene: TRBV27; CDR3 protein: CASSIDYRGQSNQPQHF; CDR3 DNA: TGTGCCAGCAGTATAGATTACAGGGGGCAAAGCAATCAGCCCCAGCATTTT
J gene: TRBJ1-1; clone size: -; D gene: -; V gene: TRBV14; CDR3 protein: CASSQRGGVRTEAFF; CDR3 DNA: TGTGCCAGCAGCCAGAGAGGTGGGGTGAGGACTGAAGCTTTCTTT
J gene: TRBJ1-3; clone size: -; D gene: -; V gene: TRBV3-1/TRBV3-2; CDR3 protein: CASSPQGSGNTIYF; CDR3 DNA: TGTGCCAGCAGCCCACAGGGTTCTGGAAACACCATATATTTT
J gene: TRBJ1-2; clone size: -; D gene: -; V gene: TRBV5-1; CDR3 protein: CASHQDAANYGYTF; CDR3 DNA: TGCGCCAGCCACCAGGACGCAGCTAACTATGGCTACACCTTC
J gene: TRBJ2-7; clone size: -; D gene: -; V gene: TRBV5-1; CDR3 protein: CASSLEGISYEQYF; CDR3 DNA: TGCGCCAGCAGCTTGGAAGGTATCAGCTACGAGCAGTACTTC
J gene: TRBJ1-1; clone size: -; D gene: TRBD1; V gene: TRBV6-2/TRBV6-3; CDR3 protein: CASSYSFGIAGGSTEAFF; CDR3 DNA: TGTGCCAGCAGTTACTCGTTTGGGATAGCAGGGGGCTCCACTGAAGCTTTCTTT
J gene: TRBJ2-1; clone size: -; D gene: TRBD2; V gene: TRBV19; CDR3 protein: CASTERGLFYNEQFF; CDR3 DNA: TGTGCCAGTACCGAGCGGGGGCTTTTTTACAATGAGCAGTTCTTC
J gene: TRBJ1-2; clone size: -; D gene: -; V gene: TRBV28; CDR3 protein: CASSPGPYYGYTF; CDR3 DNA: TGTGCCAGCAGCCCAGGGCCCTACTATGGCTACACCTTC
J gene: TRBJ1-3; clone size: -; D gene: -; V gene: TRBV19; CDR3 protein: CASNPVGGNTIYF; CDR3 DNA: TGTGCCAGTAACCCCGTTGGCGGAAACACCATATATTTT